This TCR beta chain is from a study of cytomegalovirus exposure and HLA in healthy donors (dated by TCRdb to about 2017). Concerning the study at large: The 650 to 750 repertoires of the first cohort and the 110 or so validation repertoires were produced on the same platform, according to a later analysis. The study was designed to test whether signatures of past pathogen exposure could be identified by cataloging public T cell receptors. Besides the first cohort of hundreds of subjects, a separate validation cohort made up of around 120 different subjects was used. To predict cytomegalovirus infection status, the study combined high-throughput TCR immunosequencing, statistical association of individual TCRs with disease status, and machine learning.

V was cut back by 4 bases and J by 4 bases, leaving a gap of 11 bases between them. According to the germline V gene, CDR1 reads KGHSH and CDR2 reads LQKENI. The cysteine opens and the phenylalanine closes a CDR3 of 14 amino acids. The kept DNA is CDR3 alone, 42 bases in frame from the first base. As to this clone: The clone's antigen remains unknown. No base-level quality is on record; no much larger clone is a single base apart.

The receptor library was made with the immunoSEQ multiplex PCR assay. For the original study's pipeline: A statistical classification framework was built for diagnosing cytomegalovirus status from the catalog of TCR beta chain sequences. TCRdb limited this immuneACCESS table to in-frame rearrangements with V and J called. A share of clones is missing; checked studies link under half to unresolved V genes, and the rest is unexplained. D and trimming come from the DNA, and the V and J calls and clone size come from that table. A total of about 360,000 clones appear in this sample, roughly 89% of them only once. Approximately 0.86% of the sample is held by the ten biggest clonotypes. Separate from the approximately 700-subject first cohort, the validation cohort of around 130 subjects was the group to which the donors belonged. Overall study outcomes, separate from this receptor: A later analysis found that TCRs clustered in the first cohort also tended to co-occur in the roughly 120 validation repertoires, with 90% to 95% of cluster scores above 0. A few of the identified cytomegalovirus-associated TCR beta chains were confirmed in vitro to be specific for cytomegalovirus antigens. Across donors, most TCR sequences were observed very rarely, whereas some public TCRs were present in many individuals. The classifier was reported to diagnose cytomegalovirus status with high specificity and sensitivity in both the original and validation cohorts. In the study, 164 TCR beta chains were listed as associated with cytomegalovirus. The authors suggested that the approach could potentially be generalized to other disease states and immunological phenotypes. A later analysis had no HLA typing for the validation cohort, so co-occurrence there was scored across all 130 or so repertoires.

This sequence was found in a woman in her late teens or twenties in good health and CMV-seronegative. The rearranged chain carries TRBV18 and TRBJ1-3; the D region possibly corresponds to TRBD1 (6 bases align). The sample was PBMCs. The CDR3 region has the sequence CASSQDSTGNTIYF. In nucleotide form, the sequence is TGTGCCAGCTCACAGGACAGTACGGGAAACACCATATATTTT.